The 27 T cell receptor beta chains below come from one sample, sequenced in a study of cytomegalovirus exposure and HLA in healthy donors. TCRdb keeps only in-frame clones here, not all; method: immunoSEQ multiplex PCR. The repertoire holds around 70,000 clones, approximately 95% seen once, with around 1.5% in the top ten. The sequenced sample consisted of PBMCs. All receptors come from a man in his late teens or twenties in good health and CMV-seropositive.

J is TRBJ2-1 and V is TRBV29-1; 9 nucleotides match TRBD2. The junction had 5 bases not matched to a gene; V was cut back by 4 bases and J by 4 bases. The CDR3 consists of 14 residues. The V gene's germline CDR1 is SQVTM and CDR2 ANQGSEA. The CDR3 region is CSVGAGGPYNEQFF. The CDR3 region has the DNA TGCAGCGTTGGAGCGGGAGGACCTTACAATGAGCAGTTCTTC.

J is TRBJ2-3 and V is TRBV10-3; tentative D call: TRBD2 (6 bases). CDR1 is ENHRY, CDR2 SYGVKD, per germline. Trimming removed 2 bases at V and 2 bases at J, with 11 bases between. The CDR3 is 15 residues long. CDR3 DNA sequence: TGTGCCATCAGTGAGACTAGCAGAAACACAGATACGCAGTATTTT. As protein: CAISETSRNTDTQYF.

This sequence joins TRBV28 and TRBJ2-5, with D possibly TRBD1 on 6 matching bases. The V end was cut by 8 bases, the J end by 1 base, with 14 bases between. Germline V gene sequence: CDR1 MDHEN, CDR2 SYDVKM. The CDR3 has 14 residues. The CDR3 DNA sequence: TGTGCCAGCGGAATTGTAGGGGGCCAAGAGACCCAGTACTTC. This gives the protein CASGIVGGQETQYF.

This chain uses TRBV9 with TRBJ2-2; D not resolved. Germline V gene data show CDR1 as SGDLS and CDR2 as YYNGEE. This CDR3 contains 16 residues. V was pared by 3 bases and J by 1 base, with 13 bases between. In DNA, the CDR3 is TGTGCCAGCAGCGGAAGCCTGACTTTGAACACCGGGGAGCTGTTTTTT. It is translated as CASSGSLTLNTGELFF.

The chain combines TRBV28 with TRBJ1-1, with D tentatively TRBD1 (6 bases). The CDR3 extends over 17 amino acids. Trimming left V 7 bases short and J 2 bases short, with 23 bases between. The germline gives CDR1 MDHEN, CDR2 SYDVKM. The CDR3 DNA is TGTGCCAGCACCCCCCGGGACAACCTGAGGCGAAACACTGAAGCTTTCTTT. Protein product: CASTPRDNLRRNTEAFF.

The rearrangement joins TRBV29-1 to TRBJ1-2; TRBD1 matches 7 bases. V was clipped by 0 bases and J by 2 bases; unmatched bases: 6. CDR1 is SQVTM, CDR2 ANQGSEA, per germline. This CDR3 comprises 15 residues. The CDR3, as DNA: TGCAGCGTTGAAGATCAGGGGACAGCGAACTATGGCTACACCTTC. This translates into CSVEDQGTANYGYTF.

This chain uses TRBV4-1 with TRBJ1-5; no definite D call. This CDR3 is built from 15 residues. Deletions cut 0 bases from V and 4 bases from J, with 10 bases between. Germline CDR1 reads MGHRA; CDR2 reads YSYEKL. CDR3 bases: TGCGCCAGCAGCCAAGATCAGCGCAGTAATCAGCCCCAGCATTTT. This translates into CASSQDQRSNQPQHF.

The rearrangement joins TRBV5-1 to TRBJ2-7; D not certain. The germline CDR1 and CDR2 sequences are SGHRS and YFSETQ. CDR3 length equals 14 residues. The V end lost 6 bases, the J end lost 7 bases, and 20 bases lay between the germline ends. The CDR3 DNA reads TGCGCCAGCACTACCTCAACTCCTACGGGTGAGCAGTACTTC. This translates into CASTTSTPTGEQYF.

The chain joins TRBV7-9 to TRBJ2-5, with 7 bases that match TRBD2. Trimming took 0 bases from V and 5 from J; bases not matched to a gene: 15. Per germline, CDR1 SEHNR and CDR2 FQNEAQ (reference sequence). The CDR3 has 18 residues. CDR3 nucleotides: TGTGCCAGCAGCTTAGCGCGGGGCGGGAGTACCGTCGGGGAGACCCAGTACTTC. Its translation is CASSLARGGSTVGETQYF.

The J gene is TRBJ2-7, the V gene TRBV7-2; 13 nucleotides agree with TRBD2. Trimming took 6 bases from V and 5 from J; bases not matched to a gene: 7. This CDR3 has 15 residues. Germline V gene sequence: CDR1 SGHTA, CDR2 FQGNSA. CDR3 nucleotides: TGTGCCAGCAGTCCCAGACTAGCGGGAGGCCACGAGCAGTACTTC. It translates to CASSPRLAGGHEQYF.

This clone has a single count. The rearrangement uses TRBV28 and TRBJ1-1; D gene unclear. Trimming removed 6 bases at V and 9 bases at J, with 17 bases between. Germline V gene sequence: CDR1 MDHEN, CDR2 SYDVKM. The CDR3 runs to 13 residues. This CDR3 is CASSPLPSAQAFF. Here the CDR3 DNA reads TGTGCCAGCAGCCCTCTTCCCAGCGCCCAAGCTTTCTTT.

This sequence joins TRBV21-1 and TRBJ2-7; TRBD1, the table's D call, was not compared with the DNA. TRBV21-1 is designated a pseudogene. The CDR3 runs to 16 residues. The CDR3 nucleotides are TGTGCCAGCCAAGGGGGTGAGGGGCCCACGTTCTACGAGCAGTACTTC. Encoded protein: CASQGGEGPTFYEQYF.

The chain combines TRBV29-1 with TRBJ2-7; 9 bases agree with TRBD1. V lost 7 bases and J lost 2; bases outside the gene matches: 3. Germline CDR1 reads SQVTM; CDR2 reads ANQGSEA. The CDR3 is 12 amino acids. The chain's CDR3 is CSGGTGTYEQYF. The CDR3 DNA reads TGCAGCGGGGGGACAGGGACCTACGAGCAGTACTTC.

This clone was observed a single time. The chain carries TRBV9 and TRBJ2-7, with D maybe TRBD1 (5 bases). The germline CDR1 and CDR2 sequences are SGDLS and YYNGEE. The length of the CDR3 is 14 residues. Trimming stripped 3 bases from V and 1 base from J, with 11 bases between. Here the CDR3 reads CASSAQGNSYEQYF. The CDR3 DNA follows: TGTGCCAGCAGCGCCCAGGGCAATTCCTACGAGCAGTACTTC.

The chain couples TRBV14 to TRBJ1-2; 7 nucleotides line up with TRBD1. CDR3 size: 16 residues. Trimming cost V 4 bases and J 7 bases; bases outside gene matches: 15. Germline CDR1 and CDR2: SGHDN and FVKESK. CDR3 coding DNA: TGTGCCAGCAGCCGATCCCCAATGACAGGGAACAGTGGCTACACCTTC. Its translation: CASSRSPMTGNSGYTF.

This clone was observed once. V usage is TRBV21-1 and J usage is TRBJ1-5. TRBV21-1 is a pseudogene. The CDR3 is made up of 19 amino acids. DNA for the CDR3: TGTGCCAGCAGCAAAGCCAAGGCCGCAAATCGGGTACGCAATCAGCCCCAGCATTTT. Translated, it gives CASSKAKAANRVRNQPQHF.

The chain joins TRBV9 to TRBJ2-1; D is possibly TRBD1 (6 bases). V lost 4 bases and J lost 7, with 21 bases in between. The CDR3 has 16 residues. Germline lookup yields CDR1 SGDLS and CDR2 YYNGEE. The CDR3 reads CASSPHPGTNLNEQFF. In DNA form, the CDR3 reads TGTGCCAGCAGCCCGCATCCCGGGACAAATTTAAATGAGCAGTTCTTC.

This chain connects TRBV28 to TRBJ1-5, with D unresolved. CDR3 size: 15 residues. V gave up 2 bases and J gave up 3 bases, with 11 bases separating them. Germline V gene data show CDR1 as MDHEN and CDR2 as SYDVKM. The DNA of the CDR3 is TGTGCCAGCAGTTTAGAACCCAGGCCCAATCAGCCCCAGCATTTT. It translates to CASSLEPRPNQPQHF.

The chain couples TRBV11-3 to TRBJ2-6; 7 nucleotides match TRBD2. The CDR3 length is 18 residues. Germline CDR1 and CDR2: SGHNT and YENEEA. The trim removed 0 bases at V and 4 bases at J, leaving 9 bases unmatched. CDR3 amino acids: CASSLEREPDSGANVLTF. DNA of the CDR3: TGTGCCAGCAGCTTAGAGCGGGAGCCAGATTCGGGGGCCAACGTCCTGACTTTC.

As concerns this clone: Other DNA variants within this sample encode the same CDR3. This chain connects TRBV5-1 to TRBJ1-5; D might be TRBD1 (5 bases). From germline, CDR1 is SGHRS and CDR2 YFSETQ. This CDR3 comprises 14 residues. V gave up 2 bases and J gave up 4 bases, with 10 bases separating them. In DNA form, the CDR3 reads TGCGCCAGCAGCTTATCCGGGGGAAATCAGCCCCAGCATTTT. Amino acids: CASSLSGGNQPQHF.

The chain carries TRBV2 and TRBJ2-7, with 10 bases lining up with TRBD2. Germline CDR1 reads SNHLY; CDR2 reads FYNNEI. This CDR3 contains 14 residues. The V segment lost 7 bases and the J segment 2 bases; nucleotides outside the gene matches: 5. The CDR3, as DNA: TGTGCCAGCATCTGGACTAGCGGACCCTACGAGCAGTACTTC. Amino acids: CASIWTSGPYEQYF.

The chain links TRBV19 to TRBJ1-1; D is perhaps TRBD1 (6 bases). The CDR3 is 17 residues long. From germline, CDR1 is LNHDA and CDR2 SQIVND (reference sequence). Trimming shortened V by 2 bases and J by 0 bases, and 16 bases separated the two germline ends. Here the CDR3 DNA reads TGTGCCAGTAGTATAACGAGGGGGATCGACATGAACACTGAAGCTTTCTTT. Encoded protein: CASSITRGIDMNTEAFF.

V and J are TRBV19 and TRBJ1-2, with TRBD1 as a possible D gene (5 bases). CDR1 and CDR2 (germline): LNHDA, SQIVND (reference sequence). V lost 5 bases and J lost 1, with 8 bases in between. The length of the CDR3 is 13 residues. CDR3 nucleotide sequence: TGTGCCAGTAGTTCCAGGGTTAACTATGGCTACACCTTC. Translation: CASSSRVNYGYTF.

The rearrangement joins TRBV27 to TRBJ1-1; tentatively, D is TRBD1 (6 bases). Trimming removed 5 bases at V and 0 bases at J, with 7 bases between. CDR1 is MNHEY and CDR2 is SMNVEV in the germline V gene (reference sequence). This CDR3 region has 13 residues. This CDR3 reads CASSRDMNTEAFF. For the CDR3, the DNA is TGTGCCAGCAGTAGGGACATGAACACTGAAGCTTTCTTT.

The chain uses TRBV21-1 and TRBJ1-2; TRBD1, the D gene given by the table, was not confirmed from the DNA. TRBV21-1 is a documented pseudogene. CDR3 length equals 15 residues. This chain's CDR3 is CASSPRTQTNYGYTF. The CDR3 nucleotides are TGTGCCAGCAGCCCCCGGACACAAACTAACTATGGCTACACCTTC.

The chain employs TRBV7-8 and TRBJ1-1; 7 nucleotides agree with TRBD1. Per germline, CDR1 SGHVS and CDR2 FQNEAQ. J gave up 8 bases and V 5 bases, and 8 bases lay outside the gene matches. The CDR3 extends over 13 amino acids. The CDR3 DNA is TGTGCCAGCAGCGGACAGGCCAGGGGGGAAGCTTTCTTT. It is translated as CASSGQARGEAFF.

The V and J genes are TRBV6-6 and TRBJ1-4, with no clear D. The CDR3 sequence is 14 residues long. From germline, CDR1 is MNHNY and CDR2 SVGAGI (reference sequence). Trimming took off 6 bases at V and 6 bases at J, with 14 bases between the two ends. Here the CDR3 reads CASRPPAGYEKLFF. DNA of the CDR3: TGTGCCAGCAGGCCCCCAGCGGGGTATGAAAAACTGTTTTTT.